A selection of T cell receptor beta chains follows, all from one sample in a study of blood T cell repertoires in COVID-19. The method was immunoSEQ multiplex PCR; TCRdb's version includes in-frame clones alone and lacks a portion of them. The sample includes fewer than 150,000 clones, approximately 88% seen only once; the top ten take around a quarter. Source material: peripheral blood. Receptors were obtained from a human donor in a cohort sampled during active COVID-19. The CDR3 runs from the conserved cysteine through the conserved F or W. A D gene is named only where the DNA matches it firmly. Size tells how often a clone was seen (once, few, many) or the class of an expanded clone, and some rows leave it out.

v_call	j_call	clone_size	cdr3_length	d_call	cdr3_aa	cdr3_nt
TRBV18	TRBJ1-5	.	15	TRBD1	CASSSDRGSEKPQHF	TGTGCCAGCTCATCGGACAGGGGGTCCGAAAAGCCCCAGCATTTT
TRBV27	TRBJ1-4	.	17	.	CASSLLGQGLTNEKLFF	TGTGCCAGCAGTTTATTGGGCCAGGGTTTAACTAATGAAAAACTGTTTTTT
TRBV11-2	TRBJ2-7	.	11	.	CASGASYEQYF	TGTGCCAGCGGTGCGTCCTACGAGCAGTACTTC
TRBV6-5	TRBJ2-2	.	14	TRBD1	CASSWTGGSGELFF	TGTGCCAGCAGCTGGACAGGGGGCTCCGGGGAGCTGTTTTTT
TRBV7-8	TRBJ2-2	.	15	TRBD1	CASSLGDRASGELFF	TGTGCCAGCAGCTTAGGGGACAGGGCGTCCGGGGAGCTGTTTTTT
TRBV7-2	TRBJ1-2	.	16	.	CASSIGDSPRFYGYTF	TGTGCCAGCAGCATAGGAGACTCGCCCCGCTTCTATGGCTACACCTTC
TRBV9	TRBJ2-2	once	17	TRBD2	CASSPRLAGADTGELFF	TGTGCCAGCAGCCCTCGACTAGCGGGGGCCGACACCGGGGAGCTGTTTTTT
TRBV2	TRBJ2-1	once	10	.	CASSVSEQFF	TGTGCCAGCAGTGTGAGTGAGCAGTTCTTC
TRBV4-2	TRBJ1-1	.	13	.	CASSQEGDTEAFF	TGTGCCAGCAGCCAAGAAGGGGACACTGAAGCTTTCTTT
TRBV11-2	TRBJ2-5	.	13	.	CASTNAGQETQYF	TGTGCCAGCACCAACGCAGGACAAGAGACCCAGTACTTC
TRBV9	TRBJ2-5	.	15	TRBD2	CASSVDSGGQETQYF	TGTGCCAGCAGCGTAGATAGCGGGGGGCAAGAGACCCAGTACTTC
TRBV5-1	TRBJ1-6	.	16	TRBD1	CASSLGRGTGGSPLHF	TGCGCCAGCAGCTTGGGGAGAGGGACAGGGGGTTCACCCCTCCACTTT
TRBV10-3	TRBJ1-1	.	14	.	CAIADRSSNTEAFF	TGTGCCATTGCAGACAGGTCTTCGAACACTGAAGCTTTCTTT
TRBV7-8	TRBJ1-2	.	16	TRBD1	CASSLPGQGAVYGYTF	TGTGCCAGCAGCCTCCCCGGGCAGGGGGCAGTCTATGGCTACACCTTC
TRBV2	TRBJ2-1	.	15	TRBD2	CASSEGGGPYNEQFF	TGTGCCAGCAGTGAAGGCGGGGGACCCTACAATGAGCAGTTCTTC
TRBV6-5	TRBJ1-3	.	15	TRBD1	CASSYSGTGTSPLYF	TGTGCCAGCAGTTACTCGGGGACAGGGACCTCTCCTCTCTACTTT
TRBV18	TRBJ1-1	.	13	.	CASSPPGNRGAFF	TGTGCCAGCTCACCCCCAGGCAACCGGGGGGCTTTCTTT
TRBV7-9	TRBJ2-5	once	14	.	CASSLLLDQETQYF	TGTGCCAGCAGCTTACTACTAGACCAAGAGACCCAGTACTTC
TRBV19	TRBJ2-2	.	15	.	CASSAMGGNTGELFF	TGTGCCAGTAGTGCCATGGGGGGGAACACCGGGGAGCTGTTTTTT
TRBV6-5	TRBJ2-5	.	15	TRBD2	CASSYYLAGQETQYF	TGTGCCAGCAGTTACTACCTAGCGGGACAAGAGACCCAGTACTTC
TRBV6-1	TRBJ1-1	.	15	.	CASSEAQGHSVEAFF	TGTGCCAGCAGTGAAGCGCAGGGGCATTCGGTTGAAGCTTTCTTT
TRBV6-5	TRBJ2-1	.	11	.	CASNLYNEQFF	TGTGCCAGCAATCTCTACAATGAGCAGTTCTTC
TRBV6-1	TRBJ1-5	.	13	.	CASSEKGGQPQHF	TGTGCCAGCAGTGAAAAGGGGGGGCAGCCCCAGCATTTT
TRBV7-7	TRBJ2-5	.	14	.	CASSLGHKQETQYF	TGTGCTAGCAGCTTAGGACACAAGCAAGAGACCCAGTACTTC
TRBV15	TRBJ2-1	.	13	.	CATSRTGSHEQFF	TGTGCCACCAGCAGGACAGGTAGTCATGAGCAGTTCTTC
TRBV16	TRBJ1-4	.	14	.	CASSQFEVWEKLFF	TGTGCCAGCAGCCAATTCGAGGTTTGGGAAAAACTGTTTTTT
TRBV9	TRBJ2-1	.	16	.	CASSVGGGPLYNEQFF	TGTGCCAGCAGCGTAGGAGGGGGACCCCTCTACAATGAGCAGTTCTTC
TRBV9	TRBJ2-7	.	14	TRBD1	CASSARDRDYEQYF	TGTGCCAGCAGCGCCCGGGACAGGGACTACGAGCAGTACTTC
TRBV6-4	TRBJ1-1	.	13	TRBD1	CASRQGMNTEAFF	TGTGCCAGCCGACAGGGGATGAACACTGAAGCTTTCTTT
TRBV7-8	TRBJ2-7	.	16	.	CASSLSQDKVVREQYF	TGTGCCAGCAGCTTATCCCAAGACAAAGTAGTGCGCGAGCAGTACTTC
TRBV6-5	TRBJ1-2	.	14	.	CASSYARADYGYTF	TGTGCCAGCAGTTATGCCAGGGCAGACTATGGCTACACCTTC
TRBV7-3	TRBJ2-1	.	15	TRBD2	CASSALAGGPHEQFF	TGTGCCAGCAGCGCACTAGCGGGGGGGCCCCATGAGCAGTTCTTC
TRBV7-2	TRBJ2-3	.	15	TRBD2	CASSLALAGTDTQYF	TGTGCCAGCAGCTTAGCACTAGCGGGGACAGATACGCAGTATTTT
TRBV5-1	TRBJ2-3	.	16	.	CASSLRSAGSADTQYF	TGCGCCAGCAGCTTGAGGAGCGCAGGTAGCGCAGATACGCAGTATTTT
TRBV2	TRBJ2-2	.	13	TRBD1	CASSGQGIGELFF	TGTGCCAGCAGTGGACAGGGGATCGGGGAGCTGTTTTTT
TRBV30	TRBJ1-6	.	13	.	CAWSVHGNSPLHF	TGTGCCTGGAGTGTACACGGGAATTCACCCCTCCACTTT
TRBV27	TRBJ1-4	.	15	.	CASSSMWGGNEKLFF	TGTGCCAGCAGTTCCATGTGGGGAGGTAATGAAAAACTGTTTTTT
TRBV6-5	TRBJ1-4	.	16	.	CASSYGYSPTNEKLFF	TGTGCCAGCAGTTATGGGTACAGCCCAACTAATGAAAAACTGTTTTTT
TRBV18	TRBJ2-2	.	17	TRBD1	CASSPPRTGQLAGELFF	TGTGCCAGCTCACCACCGAGGACAGGGCAACTTGCCGGGGAGCTGTTTTTT
TRBV18	TRBJ2-7	.	18	TRBD2	CASSLWGLAGGYSYEQYF	TGTGCCAGCTCACTTTGGGGACTAGCGGGGGGCTACTCCTACGAGCAGTACTTC
TRBV6-5	TRBJ2-5	.	13	TRBD1	CASSRQGPETQYF	TGTGCCAGCAGTCGACAGGGACCAGAGACCCAGTACTTC
TRBV6-2/TRBV6-3	TRBJ1-5	.	16	TRBD1	CASSYSRQGGNQPQHF	TGTGCCAGCAGTTACTCGAGACAGGGTGGCAATCAGCCCCAGCATTTT
TRBV27	TRBJ1-2	.	14	.	CASSSGPGGYGYTF	TGTGCCAGCAGCTCGGGACCGGGGGGCTATGGCTACACCTTC
TRBV30	TRBJ1-2	.	14	TRBD1	CAGTGPQGVGGYTF	TGTGCTGGGACAGGACCCCAGGGAGTGGGTGGCTACACCTTC
TRBV6-2/TRBV6-3	TRBJ2-3	.	15	TRBD2	CASSPSRLATDTQYF	TGTGCCAGCAGCCCATCCAGACTAGCGACAGATACGCAGTATTTT
TRBV6-5	TRBJ1-4	.	13	.	CASMRALNEKLFF	TGTGCCAGCATGCGGGCCCTTAATGAAAAACTGTTTTTT
TRBV12-3/TRBV12-4	TRBJ1-2	.	13	TRBD1	CASSQGARNGYTF	TGTGCCAGCAGCCAGGGGGCGCGAAATGGCTACACCTTC
TRBV9	TRBJ1-4	.	13	.	CASSARGGEKLFF	TGTGCCAGCAGCGCCAGGGGCGGTGAAAAATTGTTTTTT
TRBV7-8	TRBJ2-1	once	15	TRBD2	CASSLTLAGGLEQFF	TGTGCCAGCAGCTTAACCCTAGCGGGGGGGCTTGAGCAGTTCTTC
TRBV4-1	TRBJ1-2	.	14	.	CASSQDLNNYGYTF	TGCGCCAGCAGCCAAGATTTAAATAACTATGGCTACACCTTC
TRBV6-5	TRBJ2-2	.	14	.	CASRVQANTGELFF	TGTGCCAGCAGAGTACAGGCGAACACCGGGGAGCTGTTTTTT
TRBV7-3	TRBJ2-3	.	15	.	CASSLTSLYTDTQYF	TGTGCCAGCAGCTTAACTAGCTTATACACAGATACGCAGTATTTT
TRBV5-4	TRBJ1-2	.	12	.	CASSLGLRGYTF	TGTGCCAGCAGCTTGGGGCTTCGCGGCTACACCTTC